The clone carrying this T cell receptor beta chain appeared once. What it recognizes is unknown. This sample was included in a study of OX40 agonist ivuxolimab in advanced cancers. The overall study: Each dose-escalation patient presented with hepatocellular carcinoma, melanoma, renal cell or head and neck cancer. Cohort: approximately 79% men, mean age approximately 60, aged roughly 23 to 79.

Clones were sequenced by immunoSEQ multiplex PCR, and TCRdb holds only the in-frame ones, with some missing. The data show roughly 75,000 clones, around 84% seen once. Excluded were patients having autoimmune disease history or systemic immunosuppression. Study results and caveats: Average numbers of expanded clones were greater in CD8+ T cells than in CD4+.

Germline V CDR1 and CDR2: SGHNT, YENEEA. The CDR3 loop spans 15 amino acids. V dropped 5 bases and J dropped 9; count of bases not matched to a gene: 12. The receptor's source is an adult with an advanced solid tumor such as melanoma, head and neck, liver or kidney cancer. The sequencing here drew on CD4+ or CD8+ T cells sorted from blood, taken in a trial of the OX40 agonist ivuxolimab. The gene calls are TRBV11-3 and TRBJ2-1; TRBD1 aligns across 8 bases. The CDR3 region has the DNA TGTGCCAGCAGCCCACCGGGACAGGAGGGTGGTGAGCAGTTCTTC. It specifies CASSPPGQEGGEQFF.